This T cell receptor (beta chain) was found in a study of T cell responses to AZD1222 COVID-19 vaccine. Turning to the study itself: Investigators merged groups given second doses at roughly 4 or roughly 12 weeks. Whole-study findings and limits: Spike-specific TCR breadth rose after two AZD1222 doses, and depth rose as well. Targeting of unmutated variant regions was reportedly seen in nearly half of spike-specific TCRs.

Germline CDR1 MNHEY, CDR2 SVGAGI. The CDR3 spans 15 residues. Trimming pared 0 bases from V and 4 bases from J, leaving 12 bases between. As concerns this clone: No antigen is known for it.

Clones were sequenced by immunoSEQ multiplex PCR, and TCRdb holds only the in-frame ones, with some missing. The repertoire holds roughly 150,000 clones, with around nine tenths as singletons. Material: peripheral blood, obtained on day 0 of AZD1222 vaccination. The rearrangement uses TRBV6-5 and TRBJ2-5, with D unclear. The sequence was collected from an adult in good health. CDR3 nucleotides: TGTGCCAGCAGTTACTCATCGGTTATTGGAGAGACCCAGTACTTC. Encoded protein: CASSYSSVIGETQYF.